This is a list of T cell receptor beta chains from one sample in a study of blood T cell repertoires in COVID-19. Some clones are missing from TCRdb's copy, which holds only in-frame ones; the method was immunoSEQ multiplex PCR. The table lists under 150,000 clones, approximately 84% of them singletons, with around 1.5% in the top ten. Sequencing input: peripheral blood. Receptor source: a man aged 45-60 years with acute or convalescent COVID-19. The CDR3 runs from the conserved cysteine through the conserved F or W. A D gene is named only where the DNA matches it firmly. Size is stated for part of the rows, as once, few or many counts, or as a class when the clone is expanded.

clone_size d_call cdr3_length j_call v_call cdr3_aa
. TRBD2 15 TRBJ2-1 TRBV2 CASSDLSGAYNEQFF
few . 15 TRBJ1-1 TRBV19 CASSIVVGLSTEAFF
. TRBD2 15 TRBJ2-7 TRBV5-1 CASSLGGGAAYEQYF
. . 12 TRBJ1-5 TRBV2 CASAQNNQPQHF
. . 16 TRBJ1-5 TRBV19 CASSIGTAGLNQPQHF
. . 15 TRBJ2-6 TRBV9 CASSVLESGANVLTF
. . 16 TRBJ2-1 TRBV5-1 CASRIPSARLHNEQFF
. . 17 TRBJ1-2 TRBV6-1 CASSDYMPGGANYGYTF
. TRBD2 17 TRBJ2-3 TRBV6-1 CASSERTSGARGDTQYF
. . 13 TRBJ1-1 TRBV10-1 CASAQGLNTEAFF
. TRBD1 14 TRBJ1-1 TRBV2 CASSVGGAYTEAFF
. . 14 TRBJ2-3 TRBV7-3 CASSSGRESDTQYF
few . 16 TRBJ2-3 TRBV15 CATSAHRQSGTDTQYF
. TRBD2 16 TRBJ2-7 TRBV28 CASTSGGLSHSYEQYF
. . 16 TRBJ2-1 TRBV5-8 CASSLSRDRPFYEQFF
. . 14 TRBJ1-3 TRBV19 CASSIDHSGNTIYF
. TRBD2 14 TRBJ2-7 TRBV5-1 CASSLGTSGYEQYF
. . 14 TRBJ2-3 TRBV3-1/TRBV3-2 CASSRGQSRDTQYF
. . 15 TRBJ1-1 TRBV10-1 CASSASSDFGTEAFF
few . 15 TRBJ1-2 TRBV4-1 CASSLEAGPNYGYTF
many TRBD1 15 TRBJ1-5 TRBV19 CASSTPGQGTQPQHF
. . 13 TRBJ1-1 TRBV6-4 CASSESRDTEAFF
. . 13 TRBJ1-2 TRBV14 CASSQDGSYGYTF
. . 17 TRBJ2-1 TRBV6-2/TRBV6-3 CASSFPLQQGSYNEQFF
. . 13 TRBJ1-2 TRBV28 CASSESFNYGYTF
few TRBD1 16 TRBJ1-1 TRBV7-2 CASSYVLGQRNTEAFF
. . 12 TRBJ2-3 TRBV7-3 CASSFEGDTQYF
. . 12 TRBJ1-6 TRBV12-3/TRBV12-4 CASSFNNSPLHF
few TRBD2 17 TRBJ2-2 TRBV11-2 CASSLERLAGGTGELFF
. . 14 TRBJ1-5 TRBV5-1 CASSPGWSGQPQHF
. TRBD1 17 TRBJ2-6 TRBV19 CASSRDRGFSGANVLTF
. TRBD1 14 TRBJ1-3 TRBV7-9 CASSLTGVGNTIYF
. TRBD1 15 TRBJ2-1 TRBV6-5 CASSYSPDRVNEQFF
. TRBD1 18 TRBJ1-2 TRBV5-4 CASSWGNGTGAVRDGYTF
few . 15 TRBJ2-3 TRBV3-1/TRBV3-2 CASSQGTISTDTQYF
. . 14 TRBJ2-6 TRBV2 CASKEDSGANVLTF